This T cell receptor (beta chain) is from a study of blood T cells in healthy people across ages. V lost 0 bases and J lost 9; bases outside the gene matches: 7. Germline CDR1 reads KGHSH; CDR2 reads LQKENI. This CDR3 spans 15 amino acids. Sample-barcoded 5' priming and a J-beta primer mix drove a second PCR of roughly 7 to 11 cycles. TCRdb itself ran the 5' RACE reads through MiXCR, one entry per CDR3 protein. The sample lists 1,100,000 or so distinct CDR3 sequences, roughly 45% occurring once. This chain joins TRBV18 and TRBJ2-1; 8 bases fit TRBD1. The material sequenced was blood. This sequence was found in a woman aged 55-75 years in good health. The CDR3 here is CASSPPSRQGCEQFF. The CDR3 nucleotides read TGTGCCAGCTCACCACCGAGCCGACAGGGGTGTGAGCAGTTCTTC.